This T cell receptor (beta chain) was recovered during a study of shared clonotypes between healthy human individuals. The repertoire was sequenced with immunoSEQ multiplex PCR; TCRdb's copy has only in-frame clones and lacks some. This sample has 2 million to 2.5 million clones, with approximately 94% found just once. The CDR3 runs to 13 residues. Unmatched junction bases numbered 3, after V lost 8 bases and J lost 0 bases. The germline CDR1 and CDR2 sequences are MNHEY and SVGAGI. Donors comprised only Caucasian adults living in Nashville, Tennessee. Regarding the study as a whole: A generally larger estimated richness was seen in naive subsets than in memory subsets. Clonotype sharing among the donors was expected to vary with sequencing depth.

About this clone: Its antigen is currently unknown.

The sequence was obtained from a man aged 18-30 years in good health. The sequencing input was naive CD4+ T cells sorted from blood. The subset denotes: CD45RA+ positively selected. The chain couples TRBV6-5 to TRBJ1-1; 7 bases match TRBD1. The CDR3 bases are TGTGCCAGCGGGGGACAGCTGAACACTGAAGCTTTCTTT. Protein sequence: CASGGQLNTEAFF.